The 21 T cell receptor beta chains reported below all come from one sample, sequenced in a study of shared T cell receptors in the human thymus. The assay was immunoSEQ multiplex PCR, and TCRdb's table has in-frame clones only and misses some. The table includes 540,000 or so clones, approximately 80% detected once. This sample also appeared in a second study, on human thymus T cells.

The sequencing input was thymocytes. The receptors were sampled from a boy under two years old with a congenital heart defect.

The chain has TRBV6-5 and TRBJ2-1; D is perhaps TRBD1 (5 bases). V lost 8 bases and J 6 bases, leaving 11 bases between the germline ends. Germline loops: CDR1 MNHEY, CDR2 SVGAGI. The CDR3 contains 12 residues. The DNA of the CDR3 is TGTGCCAGCTCGGCAGGGCCCAATGAGCAGTTCTTC. Translated: CASSAGPNEQFF.

The chain has TRBV14 and TRBJ2-5; 10 bases fit TRBD2. Looked up from germline, CDR1 is SGHDN and CDR2 is FVKESK. Losses at the gene ends were 4 bases for V and 1 base for J; bases not matched to a gene: 12. The CDR3 sequence is 18 residues long. DNA for the CDR3: TGTGCCAGCAGCCGCCCCCGTGCCAGGACTAGCGGCCAAGAGACCCAGTACTTC. It encodes CASSRPRARTSGQETQYF.

The chain uses TRBV29-1 and TRBJ2-1, with 7 bases lining up with TRBD2. The V gene end was trimmed by 3 bases and the J gene end by 2 bases; junction bases not matched to a gene: 10. Germline CDR1 SQVTM, CDR2 ANQGSEA. The CDR3 length is 16 residues. The CDR3 loop is CSVDIPQRGAYNEQFF. The CDR3 DNA reads as TGCAGCGTTGATATCCCTCAGCGGGGTGCCTACAATGAGCAGTTCTTC.

The rearrangement joins TRBV7-8 to TRBJ2-1; a possible D gene is TRBD2 (6 bases). The V end was cut by 0 bases, the J end by 6 bases, with 27 bases between. The CDR3 has 20 amino acids. Germline V gene lookup returns CDR1 SGHVS and CDR2 FQNEAQ. The CDR3 region has the DNA TGTGCCAGCAGCTTAGCATCCCCCGGCGAGGGTGGGAGGCCCTCCAATGAGCAGTTCTTC. It specifies CASSLASPGEGGRPSNEQFF.

The genes are TRBV4-3 and TRBJ2-4, with 10 bases fitting TRBD2. CDR1 is LGHNA and CDR2 is YSLEER in the germline V gene. The J segment lost 7 bases and the V segment lost 0 bases, leaving 9 bases of the junction unmatched. CDR3 size: 17 residues. For the CDR3, the DNA is TGCGCCAGCAGCCAAGAGTTGTTAGCGGGAGGTAGGAACATTCAGTACTTC. Encoded protein: CASSQELLAGGRNIQYF.

This rearrangement joins TRBV18 to TRBJ2-5; 8 bases fit TRBD1. Trimming took 0 bases from V and 0 from J; bases not matched to a gene: 3. Germline V gives CDR1 KGHSH, CDR2 LQKENI. This CDR3 contains 16 residues. In DNA form, the CDR3 reads TGTGCCAGCTCACCACCGGACAGGGAGGACCAAGAGACCCAGTACTTC. Its translation: CASSPPDREDQETQYF.

The rearrangement uses TRBV4-2 and TRBJ1-4, with D uncertain. The germline V gene encodes CDR1 LGHNA and CDR2 YNFKEQ. V dropped 1 base and J dropped 7 bases, with 19 bases sitting between them. The CDR3 spans 17 residues. The CDR3 region is CASSQGSNGNPSEKLFF. CDR3 coding DNA: TGTGCCAGCAGCCAAGGATCGAACGGCAACCCTAGTGAAAAACTGTTTTTT.

The chain is built from TRBV21-1 and TRBJ2-1; the table calls TRBD2, which could not be checked here. TRBV21-1 is assigned pseudogene status. The CDR3 sequence is 13 residues long. The CDR3, as DNA: TGTGCCAGCAGCAAAGCGCCTAGCGGCCCGAAGTTCTTC. It encodes CASSKAPSGPKFF.

The V gene is TRBV6-5, the J gene TRBJ2-5, with unresolved D. Germline assignment: CDR1 MNHEY and CDR2 SVGAGI. This CDR3 comprises 14 residues. Trimming took 6 bases from V and 3 from J, leaving 14 bases between them. The CDR3 DNA is TGTGCCAGCAGCCCCCGGTGGCAGGAAGAGACCCAGTACTTC. Amino acids: CASSPRWQEETQYF.

Only a few counts were recorded for this clone. The rearrangement links TRBV11-2 to TRBJ2-2; no firm D call. With 5 bases removed from V and 1 base from J, the gap between germline ends came to 11 bases. There are 15 residues in the CDR3. Germline V CDR1 and CDR2: SGHAT, FQNNGV. CDR3 amino acids: CASSQRLLNTGELFF. CDR3 sequence (DNA): TGTGCCAGCAGCCAACGCCTACTGAACACCGGGGAGCTGTTTTTT.

The chain links TRBV5-6 to TRBJ2-3; D is unclear. Trimming took off 2 bases at V and 4 bases at J, with 14 bases between the two ends. Germline V gene lookup returns CDR1 SGHDT and CDR2 YYEEEE. This CDR3 is 15 amino acids long. The CDR3 coding sequence is TGTGCCAGCAGCTTTTGGGTTCCGGGTGCAGATACGCAGTATTTT. Its translation: CASSFWVPGADTQYF.

This clone was observed a single time. This chain joins TRBV15 and TRBJ1-1; 9 bases line up with TRBD1. CDR1 and CDR2 from the germline V gene are LNHNV and YYDKDF (reference sequence). V lost 5 bases to trimming and J lost 1 base; unmatched junction nucleotides: 14. The CDR3 length is 18 residues. The CDR3 loop reads CATSGPYRGQGKNTEAFF. The CDR3, as DNA: TGTGCCACCAGCGGGCCCTACAGGGGGCAGGGGAAGAACACTGAAGCTTTCTTT.

The J gene is TRBJ2-3, the V gene TRBV13; a possible D gene is TRBD2 (6 bases). CDR3 length: 15 residues. Germline lookup yields CDR1 PRHDT and CDR2 FYEKMQ (reference sequence). With 4 bases removed from V and 1 base from J, the gap between germline ends came to 12 bases. The CDR3 DNA reads TGTGCCAGCAGCTCGGACGGGAGTCGCACAGATACGCAGTATTTT. Protein product: CASSSDGSRTDTQYF.

CDR3 nucleotides: TGTGCCAGCTCCCCAGGGACTAGCGGTTACACAGATACGCAGTATTTT. As protein: CASSPGTSGYTDTQYF. The chain recombines TRBV18 with TRBJ2-3, with 11 bases fitting TRBD2. Germline CDR1 is KGHSH and CDR2 is LQKENI. The CDR3 totals 16 residues. V dropped 6 bases and J dropped 2; count of bases not matched to a gene: 7.

The chain recombines TRBV6-5 with TRBJ2-7; D not certain. CDR1 and CDR2 (germline): MNHEY, SVGAGI. The ends were cut back, 8 bases at V and 1 base at J, with 18 bases in the middle. This CDR3 has 15 residues. The CDR3 DNA is TGTGCCAGCGCTACAGAAGTTACTCGATCCTACGAGCAGTACTTC. Encoded protein: CASATEVTRSYEQYF.

The chain joins TRBV4-3 to TRBJ1-2; a possible D gene is TRBD1 (6 bases). Germline V gene lookup returns CDR1 LGHNA and CDR2 YSLEER. This CDR3 is built from 15 residues. V was shortened by 0 bases and J by 0 bases, with 8 bases between the two germline ends. CDR3 coding DNA: TGCGCCAGCAGCCAAGACAGGGGAACTAACTATGGCTACACCTTC. Amino acids: CASSQDRGTNYGYTF.

This clone was found once. The V and J genes are TRBV14 and TRBJ1-1, with D uncertain. Germline V lookup: CDR1 SGHDN, CDR2 FVKESK. V lost 2 bases and J 5 bases, leaving 12 bases between the germline ends. The CDR3 is 14 residues long. CDR3: CASSQKDCRTEAFF. In DNA, the CDR3 is TGTGCCAGCAGCCAAAAGGACTGTAGGACTGAAGCTTTCTTT.

The chain employs TRBV30 and TRBJ2-3; TRBD1 matches at 10 bases. The CDR3 is 16 amino acids. With V trimmed by 4 bases and J by 2 bases, 9 bases remained unmatched. The V gene's germline CDR1 is GTSNPN and CDR2 SVGIG (reference sequence). The CDR3, as DNA: TGTGCCTGGATCCTGGGGGACAGGGGCTTCACAGATACGCAGTATTTT. It translates to CAWILGDRGFTDTQYF.

The count of this clone is one. The chain has TRBV27 and TRBJ1-1; tentatively, D is TRBD1 (5 bases). The germline V gene has CDR1 MNHEY and CDR2 SMNVEV (reference sequence). The germline V and J ends were trimmed by 6 bases and 6 bases, with 14 bases remaining between them. The CDR3 has 13 amino acids. The CDR3 nucleotides read TGTGCCAGCAGCATGCCCGGGGGAGCTGAAGCTTTCTTT. Translation gives CASSMPGGAEAFF.

V gene TRBV10-2 combines with J gene TRBJ2-7, with TRBD2 as a possible D gene (6 bases). This CDR3 comprises 17 residues. Per germline, CDR1 WSHSY and CDR2 SAAADI. The ends were cut back, 7 bases at V and 6 bases at J, with 28 bases in the middle. The CDR3 loop reads CASKVGGGDSYLPEQYF. CDR3 sequence (DNA): TGCGCCAGCAAGGTGGGTGGAGGGGACTCCTACCTACCCGAGCAGTACTTC.

CDR3 amino acids: CASSSRDVPRQSYNEQFF. The DNA of the CDR3 is TGTGCCAGCAGCTCCCGGGATGTACCTAGACAATCCTACAATGAGCAGTTCTTC. The chain has TRBV7-2 and TRBJ2-1; weak D call: TRBD2 (5 bases). V was cut by 4 bases and J by 1 base, with 20 bases left in between. Germline CDR1 reads SGHTA; CDR2 reads FQGNSA. The CDR3 contains 18 residues.